These T cell receptor beta chains were read from a single sample in a study of glioma-infiltrating T cells after dendritic cell vaccination. Sequencing was performed with immunoSEQ multiplex PCR; in TCRdb, only in-frame clones are kept and a portion is missing. The sample has about 92,000 clones, 86% seen once. The sample in question was blood, obtained before dendritic cell vaccination. The receptors were gathered from a human donor with glioblastoma. Each CDR3 is given with its conserved first and last residue. D genes are given only for firm matches. Rows give clone size only sometimes, using once, few, many, or a class for an expanded clone.

d_call	v_call	j_call	clone_size	cdr3_aa	cdr3_nt
TRBD1	TRBV2	TRBJ2-1	.	CASSTGDSYNEQFF	TGTGCCAGCAGTACAGGGGACTCCTACAATGAGCAGTTCTTC
TRBD2	TRBV6-5	TRBJ2-1	once	CASSYSLAGYNEQFF	TGTGCCAGCAGTTACTCCCTAGCGGGCTACAATGAGCAGTTCTTC
TRBD1	TRBV5-1	TRBJ2-6	.	CASSQGAGANVLTF	TGCGCCAGCAGCCAGGGGGCTGGGGCCAACGTCCTGACTTTC
TRBD2	TRBV19	TRBJ2-1	once	CASSIRTSSRNNEQFF	TGTGCCAGTAGTATTAGGACTAGCTCCCGGAACAATGAGCAGTTCTTC
TRBD1	TRBV19	TRBJ2-1	.	CASKPGQGGYNEQFF	TGTGCCAGTAAGCCGGGACAGGGCGGCTACAATGAGCAGTTCTTC
.	TRBV9	TRBJ1-2	.	CASSVVDSSYGYTF	TGTGCCAGCAGCGTGGTGGACAGTAGCTATGGCTACACCTTC
.	TRBV7-2	TRBJ1-5	few	CASSLVQVNQPQHF	TGTGCCAGCAGCTTAGTACAGGTCAATCAGCCCCAGCATTTT
.	TRBV6-5	TRBJ1-2	.	CASRNRFGYTF	TGTGCCAGCAGGAACAGGTTTGGCTACACCTTC
TRBD2	TRBV11-1	TRBJ2-5	.	CASREGGLAGGRGETQYF	TGTGCCAGCAGGGAGGGGGGACTAGCGGGAGGGCGAGGAGAGACCCAGTACTTC
TRBD1	TRBV10-3	TRBJ2-2	.	CAIGQVLPNTGELFF	TGTGCCATCGGACAGGTCCTCCCCAACACCGGGGAGCTGTTTTTT
TRBD2	TRBV18	TRBJ2-7	.	CASSPPGRQRGIEQYF	TGTGCCAGCTCACCACCGGGGCGGCAGCGGGGTATAGAGCAGTACTTC
.	TRBV6-1	TRBJ2-7	.	CASTQGQGEREQYF	TGTGCCAGCACTCAGGGGCAAGGGGAGCGCGAGCAGTACTTC
.	TRBV30	TRBJ2-1	.	CASAPRSDNEQFF	TGTGCCTCAGCACCCCGGAGCGACAATGAGCAGTTCTTC
TRBD1	TRBV7-2	TRBJ1-1	.	CASSQGGNTEAFF	TGTGCCAGCAGTCAGGGGGGGAACACTGAAGCTTTCTTT
.	TRBV6-6	TRBJ2-3	.	CASSLRAQGDTQYF	TGTGCCAGCAGCCTCCGGGCGCAGGGAGATACGCAGTATTTT
TRBD2	TRBV5-4	TRBJ2-2	.	CASSRLGGARGTGELFF	TGTGCCAGCAGCCGCCTCGGGGGGGCTCGGGGCACCGGGGAGCTGTTTTTT
.	TRBV6-1	TRBJ2-7	.	CASSENSPYEQYF	TGTGCCAGCAGTGAAAACAGTCCCTACGAGCAGTACTTC
.	TRBV5-4	TRBJ2-3	.	CASSLVGGPHGDTQYF	TGTGCCAGCAGCTTGGTAGGGGGACCTCACGGGGATACGCAGTATTTT
.	TRBV7-2	TRBJ1-4	.	CASSLAASTVNEKLFF	TGTGCCAGCAGCTTAGCAGCCTCAACAGTTAATGAAAAACTGTTTTTT
.	TRBV6-5	TRBJ2-3	.	CASSQGTPITDTQYF	TGTGCCAGCAGCCAGGGGACACCCATCACAGATACGCAGTATTTT
.	TRBV7-3	TRBJ1-1	.	CASSLGGADTEAFF	TGTGCCAGCAGCTTAGGTGGGGCGGACACTGAAGCTTTCTTT
TRBD1	TRBV7-6	TRBJ1-1	.	CASSPRTGEAFF	TGTGCCAGCAGCCCCCGGACAGGAGAAGCTTTCTTT
.	TRBV6-5	TRBJ1-2	.	CASSYSGASYGYTF	TGTGCCAGCAGTTACTCAGGGGCGTCATATGGCTACACCTTC
TRBD1	TRBV7-6	TRBJ2-2	.	CASSRDTGTVSGELFF	TGTGCCAGCAGCCGCGATACCGGGACAGTATCCGGGGAGCTGTTTTTT
.	TRBV15	TRBJ1-1	.	CATSRDQQRNTEAFF	TGTGCCACCAGCAGAGATCAACAAAGGAACACTGAAGCTTTCTTT
TRBD2	TRBV6-5	TRBJ2-3	.	CASSPAGGTDTQYF	TGTGCCAGCAGCCCAGCGGGAGGCACAGATACGCAGTATTTT
.	TRBV9	TRBJ2-3	.	CASSAGTFNSLGTDTQYF	TGTGCCAGCAGCGCCGGGACATTCAATTCCCTCGGCACAGATACGCAGTATTTT
.	TRBV7-6	TRBJ1-6	.	CASSLQQGNNSPLHF	TGTGCCAGCAGCTTGCAACAGGGAAATAATTCACCCCTCCACTTT
.	TRBV28	TRBJ2-7	.	CASSLSSGRTYF	TGTGCCAGCAGTTTATCCTCAGGGCGGACGTACTTC
.	TRBV19	TRBJ1-1	.	CASSTGWNTEAFF	TGTGCCAGTAGTACCGGTTGGAACACTGAAGCTTTCTTT
.	TRBV2	TRBJ1-2	.	CASSRPGSWSYGYTF	TGTGCCAGCAGCCGACCCGGGTCCTGGAGCTATGGCTACACCTTC
TRBD1	TRBV29-1	TRBJ2-5	.	CSVAIPGQGRQTQYF	TGCAGCGTGGCTATCCCGGGACAGGGGCGACAGACCCAGTACTTC
TRBD1	TRBV11-2	TRBJ1-2	.	CASSLESAGQGKRDGYTF	TGTGCCAGCAGCTTAGAGTCGGCTGGACAGGGGAAGAGAGATGGCTACACCTTC
.	TRBV4-3	TRBJ2-6	.	CASSQSWGLTSGANVLTF	TGCGCCAGCAGCCAAAGTTGGGGACTGACCTCTGGGGCCAACGTCCTGACTTTC
TRBD2	TRBV7-3	TRBJ2-1	.	CASSLSAGVRNEQFF	TGTGCCAGCAGCTTATCAGCGGGAGTGCGGAATGAGCAGTTCTTC
.	TRBV4-1	TRBJ2-7	.	CASSQEQGYQQYF	TGCGCCAGCAGCCAAGAACAGGGCTATCAGCAGTACTTC
TRBD1	TRBV10-3	TRBJ1-5	.	CAISGQGRNQPQHF	TGTGCCATCAGTGGACAGGGTCGCAATCAGCCCCAGCATTTT
TRBD2	TRBV4-1	TRBJ2-5	.	CASSPTGTSGDLLETQYF	TGCGCCAGCAGCCCGACCGGGACTAGCGGGGACCTGCTAGAGACCCAGTACTTC
TRBD2	TRBV11-2	TRBJ2-1	.	CASSLEAGVVRDEQFF	TGTGCCAGCAGCTTAGAAGCGGGAGTGGTCCGGGATGAGCAGTTCTTC
.	TRBV5-6	TRBJ1-5	.	CASSTGEGTSRNQPQHF	TGTGCCAGCAGCACGGGAGAGGGTACGTCTCGCAATCAGCCCCAGCATTTT
TRBD1	TRBV6-1	TRBJ1-2	.	CASSLRDRGGYTF	TGTGCCAGCAGCCTCCGGGACAGGGGCGGCTACACCTTC
TRBD1	TRBV5-1	TRBJ1-2	.	CASSPRTGRQVTF	TGCGCCAGCAGCCCCCGGACAGGGCGTCAAGTCACCTTC